This record covers a single T cell receptor (beta chain). Both 60 Vbeta primers and 13 Jbeta primers went into the PCR. Method: immunoSEQ multiplex PCR; TCRdb's copy keeps in-frame clones and lacks some. There are 100,000 or so clones in the sample; 76% occur only once, and more than 10% lies in the top ten. These data belong to a study of cytomegalovirus exposure and HLA in healthy donors. Germline values: CDR1 KGHSH, CDR2 LQKENI. The CDR3 has 13 residues. Trimming removed 2 bases at V and 6 bases at J, with 5 bases between. Although they were nominally healthy when sampled, donors likely had unrecorded immune exposures.

Sequences were obtained from PBMCs. This chain connects TRBV18 to TRBJ1-6, with D maybe TRBD1 (5 bases). The clonotype was recovered from a woman aged 40 to 50 in good health and CMV-seropositive. The CDR3 region is CASSPDSNSPLHF. DNA of the CDR3: TGTGCCAGCTCACCAGACAGTAATTCACCCCTCCACTTT. Filled out from reference TRBV18 and TRBJ1-6, the complete variable domain reads NAGVMQNPRHLVRRRGQEARLRCSPMKGHSHVYWYRQLPEEGLKFMVYLQKENIIDESGMPKERFSAEFPKEGPSILRIQQVVRGDSAAYFCASSPDSNSPLHFGNGTRLTVT.